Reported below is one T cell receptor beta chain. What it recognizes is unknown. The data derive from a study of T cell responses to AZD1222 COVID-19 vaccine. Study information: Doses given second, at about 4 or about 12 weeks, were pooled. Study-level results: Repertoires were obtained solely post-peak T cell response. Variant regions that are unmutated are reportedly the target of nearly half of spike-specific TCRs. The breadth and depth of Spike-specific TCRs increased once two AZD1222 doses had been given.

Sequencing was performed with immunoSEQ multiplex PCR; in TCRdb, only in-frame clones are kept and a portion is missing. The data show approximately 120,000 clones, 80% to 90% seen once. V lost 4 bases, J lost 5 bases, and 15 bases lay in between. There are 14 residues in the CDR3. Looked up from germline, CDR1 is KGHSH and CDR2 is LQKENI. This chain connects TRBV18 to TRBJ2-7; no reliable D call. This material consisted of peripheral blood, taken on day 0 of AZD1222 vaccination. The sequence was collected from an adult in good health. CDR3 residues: CASSQTDGADEQYF. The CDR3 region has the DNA TGTGCCAGCTCACAGACTGACGGCGCGGACGAGCAGTACTTC.